The present T cell receptor beta chain was sequenced within a study of blood T cell repertoires in COVID-19. The length of the CDR3 is 15 residues. With 6 bases clipped from V and 0 bases from J, the junction kept 5 bases outside the gene matches. Germline CDR1 is SGHTA and CDR2 is FQGNSA. The protocol was immunoSEQ multiplex PCR, while the TCRdb copy is restricted to in-frame clones and leaves out a portion. The sample contains 250,000 to 300,000 clones, roughly 89% of which appear only once. V usage is TRBV7-2 and J usage is TRBJ2-1, with 7 nucleotides matching TRBD1. The material sequenced was peripheral blood. This TCR came from a woman aged 25 to 39 with active or convalescent COVID-19. Here the CDR3 DNA reads TGTGCCAGCAGACGTGAGGGGGCCTCCTACAATGAGCAGTTCTTC. Translation gives CASRREGASYNEQFF.